This T cell receptor (beta chain) was sequenced during a study of OX40 agonist ivuxolimab in advanced cancers. Using immunoSEQ multiplex PCR, the repertoire was profiled, and TCRdb retains in-frame clones only, with some absent. The sample lists some 30,000 clones, about 93% occurring once. CDR3 length: 12 amino acids. Germline V gene sequence: CDR1 SGHTA, CDR2 FQGNSA. Trimming took 3 bases from V and 8 from J, leaving 10 bases between them. The clonotype comes from an adult with an advanced solid tumor such as melanoma, head and neck, liver or kidney cancer. Sequenced material: CD4+ or CD8+ T cells sorted from blood, taken in a trial of the OX40 agonist ivuxolimab. V and J are TRBV7-2 and TRBJ1-1; unclear D gene. This CDR3 reads CASSFGVAEAFF. Here the CDR3 DNA reads TGTGCCAGCAGCTTCGGTGTAGCCGAAGCTTTCTTT.